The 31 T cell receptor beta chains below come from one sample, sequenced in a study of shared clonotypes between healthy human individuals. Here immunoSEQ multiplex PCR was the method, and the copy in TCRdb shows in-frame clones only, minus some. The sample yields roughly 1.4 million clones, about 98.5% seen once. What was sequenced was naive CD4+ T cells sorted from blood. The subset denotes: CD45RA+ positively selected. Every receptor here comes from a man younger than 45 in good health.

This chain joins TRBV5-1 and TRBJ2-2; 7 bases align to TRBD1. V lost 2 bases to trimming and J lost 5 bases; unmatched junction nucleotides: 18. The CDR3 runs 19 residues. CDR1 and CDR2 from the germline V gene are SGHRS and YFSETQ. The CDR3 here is CASSFPADPGTARTGELFF. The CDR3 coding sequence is TGCGCCAGCAGCTTTCCAGCGGATCCCGGGACAGCAAGAACCGGGGAGCTGTTTTTT. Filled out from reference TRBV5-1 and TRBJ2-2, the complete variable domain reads KAGVTQTPRYLIKTRGQQVTLSCSPISGHRSVSWYQQTPGQGLQFLFEYFSETQRNKGNFPGRFSGRQFSNSRSEMNVSTLELGDSALYLCASSFPADPGTARTGELFFGEGSRLTVL.

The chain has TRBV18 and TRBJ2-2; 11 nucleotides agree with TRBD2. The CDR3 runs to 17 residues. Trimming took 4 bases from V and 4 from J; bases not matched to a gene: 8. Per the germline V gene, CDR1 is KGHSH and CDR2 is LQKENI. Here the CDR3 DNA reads TGTGCCAGCTCACGGGGGACTAGCGGATGGGTCACCGGGGAGCTGTTTTTT. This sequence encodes CASSRGTSGWVTGELFF.

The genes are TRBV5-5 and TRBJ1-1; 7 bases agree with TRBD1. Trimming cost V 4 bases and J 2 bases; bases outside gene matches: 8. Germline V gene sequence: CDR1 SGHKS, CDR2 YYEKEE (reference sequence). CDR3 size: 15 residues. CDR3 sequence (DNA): TGTGCCAGCAGCCGAGGTCGACAGGGAAACACTGAAGCTTTCTTT. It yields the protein CASSRGRQGNTEAFF.

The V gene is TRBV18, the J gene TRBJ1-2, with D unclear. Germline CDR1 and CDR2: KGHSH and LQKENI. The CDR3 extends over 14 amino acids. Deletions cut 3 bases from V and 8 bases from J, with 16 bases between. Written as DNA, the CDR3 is TGTGCCAGCTCACCCATCCGGGGAATAGGAGGCTACACCTTC. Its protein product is CASSPIRGIGGYTF.

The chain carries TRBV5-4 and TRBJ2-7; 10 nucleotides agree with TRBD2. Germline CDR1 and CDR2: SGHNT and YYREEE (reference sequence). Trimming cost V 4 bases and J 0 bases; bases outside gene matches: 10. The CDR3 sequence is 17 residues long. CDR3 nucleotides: TGTGCCAGCAGCCTACCCGGACTAGCGGAAAACTCCTACGAGCAGTACTTC. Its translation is CASSLPGLAENSYEQYF.

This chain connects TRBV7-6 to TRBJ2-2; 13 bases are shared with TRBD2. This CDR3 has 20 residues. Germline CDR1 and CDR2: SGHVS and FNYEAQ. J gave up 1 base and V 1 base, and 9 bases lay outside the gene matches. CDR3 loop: CASSLEWGTSGMENTGELFF. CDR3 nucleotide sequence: TGTGCCAGCAGCTTAGAGTGGGGGACTAGCGGGATGGAGAACACCGGGGAGCTGTTTTTT. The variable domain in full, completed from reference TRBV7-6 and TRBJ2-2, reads GAGVSQSPRYKVTKRGQDVALRCDPISGHVSLYWYRQALGQGPEFLTYFNYEAQQDKSGLPNDRFSAERPEGSISTLTIQRTEQRDSAMYRCASSLEWGTSGMENTGELFFGEGSRLTVL.

For the CDR3, the DNA is TGTGCCAGCAACAGGAAATCAGGGGGGGATGAAGCTTTCTTT. This gives the protein CASNRKSGGDEAFF. V and J are TRBV6-5 and TRBJ1-1; the match to TRBD1 covers 7 bases. The CDR3 length is 14 residues. V lost 7 bases, J lost 7 bases, and 12 bases stayed unmatched. CDR1 is MNHEY and CDR2 is SVGAGI in the germline V gene.

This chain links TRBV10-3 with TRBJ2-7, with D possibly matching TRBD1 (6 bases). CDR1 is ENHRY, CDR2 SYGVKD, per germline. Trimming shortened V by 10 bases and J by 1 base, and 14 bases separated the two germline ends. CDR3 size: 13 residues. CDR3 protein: CATLGQFSYEQYF. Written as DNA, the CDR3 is TGTGCCACCCTTGGACAGTTTTCCTACGAGCAGTACTTC.

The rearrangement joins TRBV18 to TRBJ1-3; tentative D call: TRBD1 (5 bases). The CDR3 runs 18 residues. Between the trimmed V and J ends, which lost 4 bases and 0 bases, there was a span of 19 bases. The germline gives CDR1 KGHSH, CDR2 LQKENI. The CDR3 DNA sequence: TGTGCCAGCTCACTAGCTACACTAGGGACCAACTCTGGAAACACCATATATTTT. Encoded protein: CASSLATLGTNSGNTIYF.

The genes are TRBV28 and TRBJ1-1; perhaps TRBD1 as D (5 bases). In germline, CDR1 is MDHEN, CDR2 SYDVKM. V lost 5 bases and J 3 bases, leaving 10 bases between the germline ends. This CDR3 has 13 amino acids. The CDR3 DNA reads TGTGCCAGCAGTGTAGGGGCAGACACTGAAGCTTTCTTT. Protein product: CASSVGADTEAFF.

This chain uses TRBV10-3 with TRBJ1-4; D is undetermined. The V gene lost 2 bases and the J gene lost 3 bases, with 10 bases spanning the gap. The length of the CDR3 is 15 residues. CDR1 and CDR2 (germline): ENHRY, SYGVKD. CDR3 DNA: TGTGCCATCAGTGAGCTCTACAGCCCTAATGAAAAACTGTTTTTT. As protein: CAISELYSPNEKLFF.

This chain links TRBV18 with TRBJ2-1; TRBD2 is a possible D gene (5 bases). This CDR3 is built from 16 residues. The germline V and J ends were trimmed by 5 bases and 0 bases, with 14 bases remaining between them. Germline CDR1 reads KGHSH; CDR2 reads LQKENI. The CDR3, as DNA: TGTGCCAGCTCATTTGTATCGGGGAGCTCCTACAATGAGCAGTTCTTC. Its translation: CASSFVSGSSYNEQFF.

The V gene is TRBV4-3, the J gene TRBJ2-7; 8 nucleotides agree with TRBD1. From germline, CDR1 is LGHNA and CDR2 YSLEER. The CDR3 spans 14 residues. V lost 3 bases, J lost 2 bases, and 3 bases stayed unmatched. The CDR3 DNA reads TGCGCCAGCAGCCACGGACAGGGCACCTACGAGCAGTACTTC. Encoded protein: CASSHGQGTYEQYF.

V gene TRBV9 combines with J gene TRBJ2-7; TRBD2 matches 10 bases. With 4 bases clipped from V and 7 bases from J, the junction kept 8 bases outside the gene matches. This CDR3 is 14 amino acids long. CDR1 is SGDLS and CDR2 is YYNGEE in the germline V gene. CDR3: CASSRAGGSGEQYF. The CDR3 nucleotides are TGTGCCAGCAGCAGAGCGGGAGGGTCGGGGGAGCAGTACTTC.

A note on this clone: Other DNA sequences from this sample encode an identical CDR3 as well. CDR3: CASSFGRSSGNTIYF. Here the CDR3 DNA reads TGTGCCAGCAGCTTCGGACGGAGCTCTGGAAACACCATATATTTT. The V call is TRBV5-4, the J call TRBJ1-3; no firm D call. The CDR3 is 15 residues long. V was clipped by 2 bases and J by 0 bases, with 9 bases between them. Germline lookup yields CDR1 SGHNT and CDR2 YYREEE (reference sequence).

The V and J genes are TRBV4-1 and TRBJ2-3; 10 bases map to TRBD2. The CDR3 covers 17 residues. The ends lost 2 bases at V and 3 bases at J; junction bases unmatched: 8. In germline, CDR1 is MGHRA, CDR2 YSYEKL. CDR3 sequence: CASSQTLAGVGTDTQYF. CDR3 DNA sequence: TGCGCCAGCAGCCAAACGCTAGCGGGAGTAGGTACAGATACGCAGTATTTT.

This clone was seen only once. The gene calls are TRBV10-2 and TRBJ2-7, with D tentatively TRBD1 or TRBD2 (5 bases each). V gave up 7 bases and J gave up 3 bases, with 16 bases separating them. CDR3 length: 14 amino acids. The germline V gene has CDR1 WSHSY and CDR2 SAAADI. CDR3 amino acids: CASTAPGTSYEQYF. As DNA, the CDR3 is TGCGCCAGCACCGCGCCCGGGACCAGCTACGAGCAGTACTTC.

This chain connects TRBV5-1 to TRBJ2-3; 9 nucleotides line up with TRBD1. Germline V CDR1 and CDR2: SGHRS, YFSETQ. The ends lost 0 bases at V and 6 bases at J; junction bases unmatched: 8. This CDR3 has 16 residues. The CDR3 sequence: CASSLARDREGDTQYF. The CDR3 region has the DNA TGCGCCAGCAGCTTGGCCCGGGACAGGGAGGGTGATACGCAGTATTTT.

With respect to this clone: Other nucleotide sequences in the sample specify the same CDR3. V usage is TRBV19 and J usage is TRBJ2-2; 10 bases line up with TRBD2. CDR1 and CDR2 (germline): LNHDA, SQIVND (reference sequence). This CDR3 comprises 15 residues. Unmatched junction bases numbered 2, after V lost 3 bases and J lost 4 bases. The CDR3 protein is CASSILAGGTGELFF. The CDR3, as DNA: TGTGCCAGTAGTATCTTAGCGGGAGGCACCGGGGAGCTGTTTTTT.

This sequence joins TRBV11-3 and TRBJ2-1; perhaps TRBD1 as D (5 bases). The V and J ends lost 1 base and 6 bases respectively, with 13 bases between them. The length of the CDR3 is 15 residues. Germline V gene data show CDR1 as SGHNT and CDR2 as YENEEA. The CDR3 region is CASSLGRQGGNEQFF. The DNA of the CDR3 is TGTGCCAGCAGCTTAGGTCGGCAGGGTGGCAATGAGCAGTTCTTC.

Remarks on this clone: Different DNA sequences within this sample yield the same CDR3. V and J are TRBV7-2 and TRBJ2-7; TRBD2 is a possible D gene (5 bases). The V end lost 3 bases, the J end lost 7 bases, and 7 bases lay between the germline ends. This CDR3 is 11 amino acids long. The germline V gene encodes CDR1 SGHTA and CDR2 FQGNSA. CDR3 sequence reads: CASSFGGEQYF. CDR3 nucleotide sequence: TGTGCCAGCAGCTTCGGCGGGGAGCAGTACTTC.

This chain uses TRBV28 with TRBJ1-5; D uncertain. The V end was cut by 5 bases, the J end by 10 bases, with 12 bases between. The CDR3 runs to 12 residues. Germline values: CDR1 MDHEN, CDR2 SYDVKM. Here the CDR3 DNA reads TGTGCCAGCAGTGCCCAGGCCCTTCCCCAGCATTTT. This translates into CASSAQALPQHF.

CDR3 nucleotides: TGTGCCAGCAGCGCTTCACCCAGGACTAGTCCCCACGAGCAGTACTTC. Protein sequence: CASSASPRTSPHEQYF. The J gene is TRBJ2-7, the V gene TRBV9; 7 positions agree with TRBD2. This CDR3 is 16 amino acids long. Trimming took 3 bases from V and 5 from J; bases not matched to a gene: 14. Germline V gene data show CDR1 as SGDLS and CDR2 as YYNGEE. Full variable domain (outside the CDR3, taken from reference TRBV9 and TRBJ2-7): DSGVTQTPKHLITATGQRVTLRCSPRSGDLSVYWYQQSLDQGLQFLIQYYNGEERAKGNILERFSAQQFPDLHSELNLSSLELGDSALYFCASSASPRTSPHEQYFGPGTRLTVT.

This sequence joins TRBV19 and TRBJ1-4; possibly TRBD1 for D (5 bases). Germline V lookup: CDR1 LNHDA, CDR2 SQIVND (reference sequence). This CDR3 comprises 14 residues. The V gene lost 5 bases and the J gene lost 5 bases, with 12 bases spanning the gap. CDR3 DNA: TGTGCCAGTAGTTTTGACAGTCGGAATGAAAAACTGTTTTTT. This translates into CASSFDSRNEKLFF.

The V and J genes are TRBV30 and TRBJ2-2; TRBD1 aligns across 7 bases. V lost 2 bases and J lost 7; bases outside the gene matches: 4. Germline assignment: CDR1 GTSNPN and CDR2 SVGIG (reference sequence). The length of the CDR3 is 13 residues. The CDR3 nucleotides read TGTGCCTGGAGTTACAGGGGTGGCGGGGAGCTGTTTTTT. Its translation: CAWSYRGGGELFF.

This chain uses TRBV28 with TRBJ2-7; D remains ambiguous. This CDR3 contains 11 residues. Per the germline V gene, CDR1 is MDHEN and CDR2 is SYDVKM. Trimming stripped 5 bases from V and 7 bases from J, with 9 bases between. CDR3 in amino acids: CASSTFWEQYF. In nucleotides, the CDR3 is TGTGCCAGCAGTACTTTTTGGGAGCAGTACTTC.

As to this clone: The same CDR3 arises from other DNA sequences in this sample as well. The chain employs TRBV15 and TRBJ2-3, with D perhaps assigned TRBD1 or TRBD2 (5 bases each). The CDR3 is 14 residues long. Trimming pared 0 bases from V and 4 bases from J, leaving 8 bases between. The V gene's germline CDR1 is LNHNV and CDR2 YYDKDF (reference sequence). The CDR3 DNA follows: TGTGCCACCAGCAGAGATAGAGGGGCAGATACGCAGTATTTT. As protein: CATSRDRGADTQYF. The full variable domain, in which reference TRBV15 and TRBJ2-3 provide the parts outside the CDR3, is DAMVIQNPRYQVTQFGKPVTLSCSQTLNHNVMYWYQQKSSQAPKLLFHYYDKDFNNEADTPDNFQSRRPNTSFCFLDIRSPGLGDTAMYLCATSRDRGADTQYFGPGTRLTVL.

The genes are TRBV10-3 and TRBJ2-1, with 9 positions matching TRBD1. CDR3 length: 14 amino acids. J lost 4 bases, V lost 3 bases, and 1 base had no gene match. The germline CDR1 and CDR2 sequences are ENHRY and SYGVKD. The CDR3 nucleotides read TGTGCCATCAGTGACGGGACAGGGTACAATGAGCAGTTCTTC. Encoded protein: CAISDGTGYNEQFF.

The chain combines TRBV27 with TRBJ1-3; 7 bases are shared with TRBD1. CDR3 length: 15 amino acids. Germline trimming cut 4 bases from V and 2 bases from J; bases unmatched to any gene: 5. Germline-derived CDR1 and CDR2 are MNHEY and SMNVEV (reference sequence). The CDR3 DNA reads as TGTGCCAGCAGTTCGACAGGGAACGCTGGAAACACCATATATTTT. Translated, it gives CASSSTGNAGNTIYF.

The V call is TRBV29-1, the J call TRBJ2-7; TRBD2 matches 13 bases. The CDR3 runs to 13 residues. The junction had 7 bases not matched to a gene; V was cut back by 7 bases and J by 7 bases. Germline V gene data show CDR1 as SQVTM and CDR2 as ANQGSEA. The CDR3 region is CSAGLAGLGEQYF. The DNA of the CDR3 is TGCAGCGCGGGACTAGCGGGATTGGGTGAGCAGTACTTC.

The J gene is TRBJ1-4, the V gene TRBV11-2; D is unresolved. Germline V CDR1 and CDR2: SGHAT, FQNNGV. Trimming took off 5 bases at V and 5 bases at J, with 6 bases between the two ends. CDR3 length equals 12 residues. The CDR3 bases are TGTGCCAGCAGCGGACGGAATGAAAAACTGTTTTTT. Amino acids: CASSGRNEKLFF.